This entry is about one TCR beta chain. The antigen remains undetermined. This specimen comes from a study of T cell responses to AZD1222 COVID-19 vaccine. Study-wide findings and caveats: Baseline antibody screening turned up just a handful of seropositive AZD1222 recipients. Epitopes outside B.1.351 and B.1.1.7 mutated regions reportedly drew nearly half of spike TCRs.

The data were produced by immunoSEQ multiplex PCR, yet TCRdb's version contains in-frame clones alone and is incomplete. The sample records about 160,000 clones, 88% being singletons. The TCR sequence derives from an adult in good health. This material consisted of peripheral blood, taken on day 0 of AZD1222 vaccination.

CDR3 sequence reads: CASSLAGASYNEQFF. The CDR3 coding sequence is TGTGCCAGCAGCTTAGCCGGGGCATCCTACAATGAGCAGTTCTTC. The chain recombines TRBV7-8 with TRBJ2-1; D is tentatively TRBD1 or TRBD2 (5 bases each). Trimming left V 0 bases short and J 1 base short, with 7 bases between. Germline-derived CDR1 and CDR2 are SGHVS and FQNEAQ. This CDR3 region has 15 residues.